This TCR beta chain was captured in a study of cytomegalovirus exposure and HLA in healthy donors. Germline V gene lookup returns CDR1 GTSNPN and CDR2 SVGIG (reference sequence). V was cut by 2 bases and J by 10 bases, with 15 bases left in between. This CDR3 is 13 amino acids long. Primers for the PCR totalled 60 Vbeta and 13 Jbeta. Only in-frame clones appear in the TCRdb table, and some are missing; sequencing was by immunoSEQ multiplex PCR. This sample has 89,000 or so clones, with 84% found just once. Unrecorded immune exposure was likely among donors, who were nominally healthy when sampled. The chain is built from TRBV30 and TRBJ2-4, with D hard to call. The sequencing sample was made of PBMCs. This receptor was identified in a woman younger than 35 in good health and CMV-seropositive. The CDR3 region has the DNA TGTGCCTGGAGTCCCGGGTCCATGGGTATTCAGTACTTC. Amino acids: CAWSPGSMGIQYF. Supplemented by reference TRBV30 and TRBJ2-4, the full variable domain reads SQTIHQWPATLVQPVGSPLSLECTVEGTSNPNLYWYRQAAGRGLQLLFYSVGIGQISSEVPQNLSASRPQDRQFILSSKKLLLSDSGFYLCAWSPGSMGIQYFGAGTRLSVL.